The 8 T cell receptor beta chains presented below share a single source sample, sequenced in a study of cytomegalovirus exposure and HLA in healthy donors. In the PCR, 60 Vbeta and 13 Jbeta primers were used. Only in-frame clones appear in the TCRdb table, and some are missing; sequencing was by immunoSEQ multiplex PCR. Of approximately 110,000 clones in the sample, more than 60% are singletons; the top ten hold over 10%. The source material was PBMCs. Receptors were obtained from a woman between 55 and 75 years old in good health and CMV-seropositive.

This chain joins TRBV5-1 and TRBJ1-1, with 8 nucleotides matching TRBD1. The CDR3 loop spans 12 amino acids. Looked up from germline, CDR1 is SGHRS and CDR2 is YFSETQ. The V segment lost 4 bases and the J segment 5 bases; nucleotides outside the gene matches: 1. The CDR3 sequence is CASSRQGTEAFF. The CDR3 DNA reads TGCGCCAGCAGCCGACAGGGGACTGAAGCTTTCTTT.

A single count supports this clone. The chain links TRBV15 to TRBJ2-5; possibly TRBD1 for D (5 bases). V lost 1 base, J lost 2 bases, and 14 bases lay in between. This CDR3 spans 16 amino acids. CDR1 is LNHNV, CDR2 YYDKDF, per germline (reference sequence). The CDR3 is CATSRAGQDTQETQYF. CDR3 nucleotides: TGTGCCACCAGCAGAGCTGGGCAGGACACACAAGAGACCCAGTACTTC.

V is TRBV5-1 and J is TRBJ1-1, with 10 bases aligning to TRBD1. With V trimmed by 2 bases and J by 6 bases, 10 bases remained unmatched. The CDR3 has 16 residues. Germline CDR1 is SGHRS and CDR2 is YFSETQ. DNA for the CDR3: TGCGCCAGCAGCTTTCAAACGGGACAGGGGAGTTCTGAAGCTTTCTTT. Translation: CASSFQTGQGSSEAFF.

This clone appeared once. The chain recombines TRBV7-9 with TRBJ2-7; D possibly corresponds to TRBD1 (6 bases). This CDR3 comprises 14 residues. The germline gives CDR1 SEHNR, CDR2 FQNEAQ (reference sequence). The V gene lost 5 bases and the J gene lost 6 bases, with 17 bases spanning the gap. Here the CDR3 DNA reads TGTGCCAGCAGCCCCAGCAGGGGTTGGGGCGAGCAGTACTTC. This sequence encodes CASSPSRGWGEQYF.

The V call is TRBV5-1, the J call TRBJ2-3; possibly TRBD1 for D (6 bases). Germline-derived CDR1 and CDR2 are SGHRS and YFSETQ. Trimming pared 0 bases from V and 1 base from J, leaving 12 bases between. The CDR3 consists of 16 residues. CDR3 sequence: CASSLAAGAGTDTQYF. In DNA, the CDR3 is TGCGCCAGCAGCTTGGCCGCAGGGGCCGGCACAGATACGCAGTATTTT.

V gene TRBV7-6 combines with J gene TRBJ2-3, with 11 bases identical to TRBD2. Looked up from germline, CDR1 is SGHVS and CDR2 is FNYEAQ. The CDR3 covers 17 residues. V dropped 1 base and J dropped 1; count of bases not matched to a gene: 4. CDR3 DNA sequence: TGTGCCAGCAGCTTAGTGTCACTAGCGGGGGGCACAGATACGCAGTATTTT. Translation: CASSLVSLAGGTDTQYF.

The chain recombines TRBV7-6 with TRBJ2-7; 14 positions match TRBD2. Germline V gene sequence: CDR1 SGHVS, CDR2 FNYEAQ. The length of the CDR3 is 18 residues. Unmatched junction bases numbered 10, after V lost 5 bases and J lost 1 base. The CDR3 protein is CASSMETSGRAGSYEQYF. The CDR3 nucleotides are TGTGCCAGCAGCATGGAGACTAGCGGGAGGGCTGGGTCCTACGAGCAGTACTTC.

The chain combines TRBV7-2 with TRBJ2-7, with 11 bases fitting TRBD1. The CDR3 spans 15 residues. Germline lookup yields CDR1 SGHTA and CDR2 FQGNSA. Trimming removed 5 bases from V and 5 bases from J; junction bases left unmatched: 8. The CDR3 protein is CASSLLDRGRDEQYF. DNA of the CDR3: TGTGCCAGCAGCCTGTTGGACAGGGGGCGCGACGAGCAGTACTTC.